A single sample is the source of the 7 T cell receptor beta chains below, sequenced in a study of shared T cell receptors in the human thymus. Sequenced by immunoSEQ multiplex PCR; TCRdb stores in-frame clones only, minus some. The sample shows hundreds of thousands of clones, roughly 90% of them seen only once. These records were also assigned to another study, of human thymus T cells.

The sequenced material came from thymocytes. These receptors were collected from a boy in the first two years of life with a congenital heart defect.

This chain links TRBV11-3 with TRBJ2-2; a possible D gene is TRBD1 (6 bases). Trimming took 3 bases from V and 5 from J, leaving 7 bases between them. The CDR3 extends over 13 amino acids. Germline V gives CDR1 SGHNT, CDR2 YENEEA. The CDR3 sequence is CASSFTGTGELFF. The CDR3 nucleotides are TGTGCCAGCAGCTTCACAGGGACCGGGGAGCTGTTTTTT.

This chain links TRBV7-2 with TRBJ2-7; 8 nucleotides match TRBD2. The CDR3 length is 17 residues. The germline V gene has CDR1 SGHTA and CDR2 FQGNSA. After removal of 2 bases from V and 0 bases from J, the junction contained 9 bases not matched to a gene. In DNA form, the CDR3 reads TGTGCCAGCAGCTTAAACCTGCTGCGGGGGGCCTCCTACGAGCAGTACTTC. Amino acid sequence: CASSLNLLRGASYEQYF.

Comments on this clone: Other DNA sequences of this sample code for an identical CDR3. J is TRBJ1-2 and V is TRBV9; unclear D gene. V gave up 3 bases and J gave up 2 bases, with 8 bases separating them. Germline assignment: CDR1 SGDLS and CDR2 YYNGEE. The CDR3 consists of 13 residues. This chain's CDR3 is CASSARANYGYTF. CDR3 nucleotide sequence: TGTGCCAGCAGCGCCCGAGCCAACTATGGCTACACCTTC.

In its sample, this clone was seen once. This sequence joins TRBV7-2 and TRBJ2-7; TRBD1 agrees at 8 bases. V was clipped by 1 base and J by 3 bases; unmatched bases: 8. The germline gives CDR1 SGHTA, CDR2 FQGNSA. The CDR3 has 16 amino acids. The CDR3: CASSLDGTGKVYEQYF. For the CDR3, the DNA is TGTGCCAGCAGCTTAGACGGGACAGGCAAAGTCTACGAGCAGTACTTC.

The chain uses TRBV14 and TRBJ2-7; TRBD2 matches 9 bases. Germline V gene lookup returns CDR1 SGHDN and CDR2 FVKESK. The CDR3 has 17 residues. V was clipped by 1 base and J by 3 bases; unmatched bases: 10. In DNA form, the CDR3 reads TGTGCCAGCAGCCAAGTCAGGGGGACTAGCCCAGACTACGAGCAGTACTTC. This codes for CASSQVRGTSPDYEQYF.

The chain recombines TRBV5-4 with TRBJ1-1; weak D call: TRBD1 (6 bases). Trimming removed 6 bases from V and 4 bases from J, with 10 bases in between. The CDR3 length is 12 residues. CDR1 and CDR2 (germline): SGHNT, YYREEE (reference sequence). CDR3 amino acids: CASTKQGTEAFF. The DNA for the CDR3 is TGTGCCAGCACCAAACAGGGCACTGAAGCTTTCTTT. The complete variable domain, with remaining parts taken from reference TRBV5-4 and TRBJ1-1, reads ETGVTQSPTHLIKTRGQQVTLRCSSQSGHNTVSWYQQALGQGPQFIFQYYREEENGRGNFPPRFSGLQFPNYSSELNVNALELDDSALYLCASTKQGTEAFFGQGTRLTVV.

The J gene is TRBJ2-7, the V gene TRBV27; D is perhaps TRBD2 (6 bases). With 5 bases removed from V and 5 bases from J, the gap between germline ends came to 16 bases. The length of the CDR3 is 14 residues. Germline assignment: CDR1 MNHEY and CDR2 SMNVEV (reference sequence). CDR3 in DNA: TGTGCCAGCAGTAAAAGGGGACCGGGGGACGAGCAGTACTTC. Residues: CASSKRGPGDEQYF.